Listed below are T cell receptor beta chains from one sample, sequenced in a study of blood T cell repertoires in COVID-19. Only in-frame clones appear in the TCRdb table, and some are missing; sequencing was by immunoSEQ multiplex PCR. The sample consists of 150,000 to 200,000 clones, about 82% of them appearing once. Source material: peripheral blood. The receptor source for this set is a woman aged 25-40 years with acute or convalescent COVID-19. CDR3s include the opening cysteine and the closing phenylalanine or tryptophan. D genes are given only for firm matches. Rows give clone size only sometimes, using once, few, many, or a class for an expanded clone.

J gene | D gene | CDR3 length | clone size | V gene | CDR3 protein | CDR3 DNA
TRBJ2-2 | TRBD2 | 14 | . | TRBV7-7 | CASSPGGNTGELFF | TGTGCCAGCAGCCCGGGGGGGAACACCGGGGAGCTGTTTTTT
TRBJ1-1 | TRBD1 | 17 | . | TRBV9 | CASSVDPTTGVNTEAFF | TGTGCCAGCAGCGTAGACCCAACGACAGGGGTGAACACTGAAGCTTTCTTT
TRBJ1-2 | . | 15 | . | TRBV27 | CASSFSGFPNYGYTF | TGTGCCAGCAGTTTCTCGGGGTTCCCTAACTATGGCTACACCTTC
TRBJ1-1 | . | 13 | . | TRBV24-1 | CATSAGKNTEAFF | TGTGCCACCAGTGCGGGAAAGAACACTGAAGCTTTCTTT
TRBJ1-5 | . | 13 | . | TRBV12-3/TRBV12-4 | CASTLTGNQPQHF | TGTGCCAGCACCCTGACAGGCAATCAGCCCCAGCATTTT
TRBJ2-1 | . | 15 | . | TRBV2 | CASSGTVSSYNEQFF | TGTGCCAGCAGTGGGACTGTGAGCTCCTACAATGAGCAGTTCTTC
TRBJ1-6 | TRBD1 | 15 | . | TRBV6-5 | CASSSLPGQGSPLHF | TGTGCCAGCAGCTCCCTCCCGGGACAGGGTTCACCCCTCCACTTT
TRBJ2-5 | TRBD1 | 15 | . | TRBV5-6 | CASSRTGTGAQTQYF | TGTGCCAGCAGCAGAACCGGGACAGGGGCCCAGACCCAGTACTTC
TRBJ2-3 | TRBD2 | 15 | . | TRBV29-1 | CSVEGLAGSTDTQYF | TGCAGCGTTGAAGGGCTAGCGGGTAGCACAGATACGCAGTATTTT
TRBJ2-5 | TRBD1 | 15 | . | TRBV25-1 | CASRGPGTGTETQYF | TGTGCCAGCAGAGGTCCCGGGACAGGGACGGAGACCCAGTACTTC
TRBJ2-5 | TRBD2 | 13 | . | TRBV5-1 | CASRGTSEETQYF | TGCGCCAGCAGAGGGACTAGCGAGGAGACCCAGTACTTC
TRBJ1-2 | . | 14 | . | TRBV6-1 | CASSENAGVDGYTF | TGTGCCAGCAGTGAGAATGCAGGGGTCGATGGCTACACCTTC
TRBJ2-7 | TRBD1 | 12 | . | TRBV19 | CASTDRAYEQYF | TGTGCCAGTACGGACAGGGCCTACGAGCAGTACTTC
TRBJ1-5 | . | 15 | many | TRBV6-2/TRBV6-3 | CASSSPLVRGIAQHF | TGTGCCAGCAGTTCCCCGCTGGTTAGGGGAATAGCCCAGCATTTT
TRBJ1-2 | . | 15 | . | TRBV6-1 | CASSEAGGASYGYTF | TGTGCCAGCAGTGAAGCTGGGGGCGCGAGCTATGGCTACACCTTC
TRBJ2-7 | . | 12 | many | TRBV2 | CASSQGLSPQYF | TGTGCCAGCAGTCAGGGGTTAAGCCCCCAGTACTTC
TRBJ2-1 | . | 13 | . | TRBV6-5 | CASRTTSYNEQFF | TGTGCCAGCCGGACAACCTCCTACAATGAGCAGTTCTTC
TRBJ2-1 | TRBD1 | 14 | few | TRBV4-3 | CASSRTGDADEQFF | TGCGCCAGCAGCCGGACAGGGGACGCGGATGAGCAGTTCTTC
TRBJ1-2 | TRBD1 | 15 | . | TRBV28 | CASRIDWGTGRGYTF | TGTGCCAGCCGGATCGATTGGGGGACAGGTCGTGGCTACACCTTC
TRBJ2-1 | TRBD1 | 16 | few | TRBV6-4 | CASSDSTGGQTNEQFF | TGTGCCAGCAGTGACAGCACAGGGGGCCAAACCAATGAGCAGTTCTTC
TRBJ1-4 | . | 14 | . | TRBV4-1 | CASSQGATDEKLFF | TGCGCCAGCAGCCAAGGAGCGACAGATGAAAAACTGTTTTTT
TRBJ1-5 | TRBD1 | 16 | . | TRBV7-9 | CASSLAGQGVNQPQHF | TGTGCCAGCAGCTTAGCCGGACAGGGAGTTAATCAGCCCCAGCATTTT
TRBJ1-5 | . | 15 | . | TRBV28 | CASSPGGGSNQPQHF | TGTGCCAGCAGCCCTGGGGGAGGTAGCAATCAGCCCCAGCATTTT